This T cell receptor beta chain was documented in a study of Ad26.COV2.S vaccination and SARS-CoV-2 variants. Sequencing was performed with immunoSEQ multiplex PCR; in TCRdb, only in-frame clones are kept and a portion is missing. This table holds roughly 420,000 clones, around 89% found once. The treatment was: roughly 19 received Ad26.COV2.S at low or high dose, single or two shots; several received placebo; per-sample allocation not given. Sampling took place 63 days after the first vaccine or placebo injection. In germline, CDR1 is SGHTA, CDR2 FQGNSA. This CDR3 has 13 amino acids. Trimming cost V 2 bases and J 8 bases, with 12 bases left between them.

This sequence was found in a person between 18 and 60 years old who received the Ad26.COV2.S COVID-19 vaccine or a placebo. The chain carries TRBV7-2 and TRBJ1-1; D uncertain. Here the sequenced sample was peripheral blood, taken in a trial of Ad26.COV2.S vaccine versus placebo. The CDR3 nucleotides are TGTGCCAGCAGCTTAATTTCTCGGGCCGAAGCTTTCTTT. It is translated as CASSLISRAEAFF. The complete variable domain, with remaining parts taken from reference TRBV7-2 and TRBJ1-1, reads GAGVSQSPSNKVTEKGKDVELRCDPISGHTALYWYRQSLGQGLEFLIYFQGNSAPDKSGLPSDRFSAERTGGSVSTLTIQRTQQEDSAVYLCASSLISRAEAFFGQGTRLTVV.